The following is a TCR beta chain sequence with its context. Its antigen specificity is not known. Base qualities were left out, and no much larger clone turns up one base away. The immunoSEQ Assay, a bias-controlled multiplex PCR, was used to amplify TCRbeta CDR3 regions from genomic DNA. On the study's bioinformatics: Nucleated cell counts per sample were estimated from amplification of reference gene primers within the assay. To quantify the absolute abundance of each unique TCRbeta CDR3 rearrangement, sequence reads were collapsed and filtered. For each sample, productive Simpson clonality was calculated as the square root of Simpson's diversity index across productive rearrangements. Here the immuneACCESS table is served through TCRdb, limited to in-frame sequences with V and J called. Missing clones are a known gap in these copies; in checked studies unresolved V genes cover under half, and the rest lacks a known reason. V and J calls and clone size are copied from that table; D and trimming were computed from the DNA. The sample table shows approximately 90,000 clones, and 90% are seen once. Clones ranked in the top ten supply less than 2% of the sample.

Whole blood was collected in K2EDTA tubes by collaborating institutions according to the institutions' own protocols. For TCRbeta analysis, collaborators shipped samples as frozen whole blood, isolated PBMCs, or DNA extracted from either of those sample types. V sheds 4 bases and J sheds 7 bases, leaving 10 bases between their ends. CDR1 and CDR2, per the germline V gene, are SNHLY and FYNNEI. Including the terminal cysteine and phenylalanine, the CDR3 comprises 13 residues. Left in the record is the CDR3 DNA by itself, 39 bases read in frame from the first base. The sample belongs to a study of blood T cell repertoires in COVID-19 (dated by TCRdb to about 2020). About the study as a whole: Samples covering the acute and convalescent phases of COVID-19 were provided by collaborators in the United States, Italy and Spain. A freely available public database, intended as a resource for researchers studying the immune response to SARS-CoV-2, is where the repertoires were released. HLA class I and class II types, where available, came from metadata supplied by the sample provider rather than from assay-based typing. Subjects who had been exposed to COVID-19, were actively infected with it, or had recovered from it provided the deeply sampled blood TCRbeta repertoires that made up the dataset. Nearly every sample came with metadata listing a de-identified subject ID, COVID-19 status, age in years and sex. Samples were obtained from the ongoing ImmuneRACE study (first 160 participants) and from over 1,000 subjects provided by 6 global collaborators. The prospective study material was composed of cDNA or gDNA derived from T cells, B-cell-depleted T cells, or PBMCs.

General study outcomes and caveats: Clinical and demographic metadata were provided uncurated, with the amount varying by source and participant.

Sequencing was performed on peripheral blood. The sequence came from a man in his 60s with acute or convalescent COVID-19. The rearranged chain carries TRBV2 and TRBJ2-2, with TRBD2 as a weak D call on 5 bases. CDR3 protein: CASSVLEVGELFF. At the DNA level, the sequence is TGTGCCAGCAGTGTGTTGGAGGTCGGGGAGCTGTTTTTT.